Presented here are 17 T cell receptor beta chains from one specimen sequenced in a study of breast tumors, draining lymph nodes, adjacent tissues. Axillary draining lymph nodes of breast cancer patients supplied the node samples. TCRdb processed the multiplex PCR reads anew with MiXCR; each CDR3 protein has one entry. This table has over 70,000 distinct CDR3 sequences, more than 25% appearing once. Sequencing was done on a sample of axillary lymph node tissue. Receptor source: a female donor with breast cancer. Some clones in this sample may be carry-over from other donors' samples.

This clonotype was seen repeatedly, ten times or more. This sequence joins TRBV10-3 and TRBJ2-1, with D possibly being TRBD1 (6 bases). The CDR3 runs 13 residues. The ends were cut back, 2 bases at V and 8 bases at J, with 10 bases in the middle. Germline V gives CDR1 ENHRY, CDR2 SYGVKD. In DNA form, the CDR3 reads TGTGCCATCAGTGAGAGGGGGACCGATGAGCAGTTCTTC. Its translation: CAISERGTDEQFF.

The V call is TRBV4-1, the J call TRBJ1-6; D might be TRBD1 (5 bases). This CDR3 has 15 residues. CDR1 is MGHRA, CDR2 YSYEKL, per germline. V lost 0 bases, J lost 9 bases, and 12 bases lay in between. Here the CDR3 reads CASSQESGRGSPLHF. CDR3 DNA: TGCGCCAGCAGCCAAGAGAGCGGGAGGGGTTCACCCCTCCACTTT.

About this clonotype: A much bigger clone sits one base away, suggesting this may be a read error. The gene calls are TRBV4-2 and TRBJ2-1; 8 bases agree with TRBD2. The germline CDR1 and CDR2 sequences are LGHNA and YNFKEQ. V lost 5 bases, J lost 6 bases, and 9 bases stayed unmatched. This CDR3 is 15 amino acids long. DNA for the CDR3: TGTGCCAGCAGCTCGAGCGGGAGCAGCTTCAATGAGCAGTTCTTC. This codes for CASSSSGSSFNEQFF.

This clonotype was seen many times. Written as DNA, the CDR3 is TGTGCCAGCAGAAGACTAGCGGGCCGGGACGAGCAGTACTTC. Protein product: CASRRLAGRDEQYF. The chain couples TRBV6-4 to TRBJ2-7, with TRBD2 matching 10 bases. The CDR3 is 14 amino acids. Trimming at V came to 6 bases and at J to 5 bases, leaving 7 bases not matched to a gene. Germline V gene lookup returns CDR1 MRHNA and CDR2 SNTAGT.

Many counts were recorded for this clonotype. This chain connects TRBV15 to TRBJ2-3; D is perhaps TRBD1 or TRBD2 (5 bases each). V was shortened by 9 bases and J by 0 bases, with 10 bases between the two germline ends. Germline assignment: CDR1 LNHNV and CDR2 YYDKDF (reference sequence). This CDR3 region has 13 residues. The CDR3 nucleotides read TGTGCCACTACGGGACCCAGCACAGATACGCAGTATTTT. Translated, it gives CATTGPSTDTQYF.

This clonotype has ten or more counts. CDR3 sequence (DNA): TGTGCCAGCAGCCCCGGGACAGGGAATCAGCCCCAGCATTTT. Residues: CASSPGTGNQPQHF. The V and J genes are TRBV7-2 and TRBJ1-5; 9 bases fit TRBD1. In germline, CDR1 is SGHTA, CDR2 FQGNSA. V dropped 5 bases and J dropped 4; count of bases not matched to a gene: 3. The CDR3 sequence is 14 residues long.

Remarks on this clonotype: Here the CDR3 omits its conserved ending phenylalanine or tryptophan, so a read error is the likely source. No DNA is shown, since the ends of the CDR3 on it are uncertain; the CDR3 is the one TCRdb lists. The V call is TRBV29-1, the J call TRBJ1-2; the table's D call, TRBD1, has no DNA check behind it. The CDR3 spans 14 residues, counting both ends. CDR1 is SQVTM, CDR2 ANQGSEA, per germline. The CDR3 loop reads CSVDIGTGQGGSTL.

This clonotype was counted at least ten times. V usage is TRBV7-2 and J usage is TRBJ1-5; tentatively, D is TRBD1 (5 bases). CDR1 is SGHTA and CDR2 is FQGNSA in the germline V gene. The CDR3 runs to 16 residues. The V end lost 0 bases, the J end lost 3 bases, and 12 bases lay between the germline ends. Here the CDR3 DNA reads TGTGCCAGCAGCTTAGCCGGGACTGCGTACAATCAGCCCCAGCATTTT. Its translation is CASSLAGTAYNQPQHF.

This clonotype was observed many times. The chain combines TRBV4-3 with TRBJ1-4, with 8 positions matching TRBD1. With 3 bases clipped from V and 7 bases from J, the junction kept 4 bases outside the gene matches. Germline V gene sequence: CDR1 LGHNA, CDR2 YSLEER. The CDR3 consists of 14 residues. This CDR3 reads CASSHRQGAEKLFF. CDR3 nucleotide sequence: TGCGCCAGCAGCCATCGGCAGGGGGCTGAAAAACTGTTTTTT.

Remarks on this clonotype: The junction departs from germline at one end; a sequencing error may be responsible. J is TRBJ1-6 and V is TRBV10-3; 9 bases agree with TRBD1. CDR1 ENHRY and CDR2 SYGVKD come from the germline V gene. This CDR3 comprises 14 residues. The CDR3 coding sequence is TGTGCCACCCTCCGGGACAGGGATAATTTCCCCCCCCACTTT. This codes for CATLRDRDNFPPHF.

At least ten counts were recorded for this clonotype. The chain combines TRBV7-9 with TRBJ2-5; D is perhaps TRBD1 (6 bases). Deletions cut 8 bases from V and 5 bases from J, with 12 bases between. Looked up from germline, CDR1 is SEHNR and CDR2 is FQNEAQ (reference sequence). The CDR3 is made up of 12 amino acids. The chain's CDR3 is CASRDIEETQYF. The CDR3 nucleotides are TGTGCCAGCCGGGACATCGAGGAGACCCAGTACTTC.

In this sample, this clonotype turned up many times. This chain links TRBV20-1 with TRBJ2-7; D not resolved. The V end was cut by 3 bases, the J end by 1 base, with 4 bases between. This CDR3 is built from 11 residues. Per the germline V gene, CDR1 is DFQATT and CDR2 is SNEGSKA (reference sequence). The CDR3 reads CSASESYEQYF. The DNA of the CDR3 is TGCAGTGCTAGTGAGTCCTACGAGCAGTACTTC.

This clonotype has ten or more counts. V is TRBV29-1 and J is TRBJ1-1; a possible D gene is TRBD1 (6 bases). V was shortened by 4 bases and J by 7 bases, with 16 bases between the two germline ends. Germline V gene data show CDR1 as SQVTM and CDR2 as ANQGSEA. This CDR3 comprises 13 residues. CDR3 amino acids: CSVGGGGHSEAFF. In nucleotides, the CDR3 is TGCAGCGTTGGAGGGGGGGGGCATAGTGAAGCTTTCTTT.

This clonotype showed up many times. V is TRBV30 and J is TRBJ2-5; 10 nucleotides match TRBD2. Per the germline V gene, CDR1 is GTSNPN and CDR2 is SVGIG (reference sequence). V shed 3 bases, J shed 7 bases, and the junction held 8 bases outside the gene matches. The CDR3 has 14 amino acids. CDR3 residues: CAWRIAGGQGTQYF. DNA of the CDR3: TGTGCCTGGAGAATAGCGGGAGGTCAGGGGACCCAGTACTTC. Using reference TRBV30 and TRBJ2-5 for the parts outside the CDR3, the full variable domain is SQTIHQWPATLVQPVGSPLSLECTVEGTSNPNLYWYRQAAGRGLQLLFYSVGIGQISSEVPQNLSASRPQDRQFILSSKKLLLSDSGFYLCAWRIAGGQGTQYFGPGTRLLVL.

The rearrangement joins TRBV7-9 to TRBJ2-5; TRBD1 matches 7 bases. This CDR3 contains 16 residues. The V segment lost 1 base and the J segment 6 bases; nucleotides outside the gene matches: 11. Germline V gene sequence: CDR1 SEHNR, CDR2 FQNEAQ (reference sequence). CDR3 region: CASSLVARGRVQTQYF. CDR3 sequence (DNA): TGTGCCAGCAGCTTAGTGGCGAGGGGGCGGGTTCAGACCCAGTACTTC.

This clonotype was observed many times. The chain combines TRBV12-3 or TRBV12-4 with TRBJ1-5; D remains ambiguous. V lost 2 bases to trimming and J lost 0 bases, with 5 bases between them. The length of the CDR3 is 14 residues. CDR3 coding DNA: TGTGCCAGCAGTTTATATAATAGCAATCAGCCCCAGCATTTT. The encoded protein is CASSLYNSNQPQHF.

This rearrangement joins TRBV15 to TRBJ2-7; 12 nucleotides align to TRBD2. With 1 base clipped from V and 0 bases from J, the junction kept 13 bases outside the gene matches. This CDR3 contains 20 residues. Germline assignment: CDR1 LNHNV and CDR2 YYDKDF (reference sequence). DNA of the CDR3: TGTGCCACCAGCAGAGCTCAAGGACTAGCGGGAAGTACTAACTCCTACGAGCAGTACTTC. This sequence encodes CATSRAQGLAGSTNSYEQYF.